A selection of T cell receptor beta chains follows, all from one sample in a study of T-cell memory formation after mild COVID-19. TCRdb analysed the 5' RACE reads with MiXCR anew, one entry per CDR3 protein. The data contain around 29,000 distinct CDR3 sequences, around 12% of them singletons. Material: PBMCs or a T cell subset sorted from them (not recorded which). The receptors derive from an adult woman who had mild COVID-19 (a few samples of this study predate the infection). Cell type and time point are not known. Each CDR3 is given with its conserved first and last residue. A D gene is named only where the DNA matches it firmly. Where a row states a size, it is once, few, many or the class of an expanded clone; other rows omit it.

CDR3nt: TGTGCCAGCAGCTTCGACAGACAGGCCAAGACGACTAGCGGGAACGGTAATGAGCAGTTCTTC; CDR3aa: CASSFDRQAKTTSGNGNEQFF; v_gene: TRBV7-8; d_gene: TRBD2; abundance: many; j_gene: TRBJ2-1
CDR3nt: TGTGCCAGCAGCCCCAGTAGGACAGGGGGCTTATCGAAAAGCTACGAGCAGTACTTC; CDR3aa: CASSPSRTGGLSKSYEQYF; v_gene: TRBV13; d_gene: TRBD1; abundance: many; j_gene: TRBJ2-7
CDR3nt: TGTGCCAGCAGTCGGGCTCTCTACAATCAGCCCCAGCATTTT; CDR3aa: CASSRALYNQPQHF; v_gene: TRBV2; d_gene: .; abundance: .; j_gene: TRBJ1-5
CDR3nt: TGTGCCAGCAGATCCGGGACCAACAATCAGCCCCAGCATTTT; CDR3aa: CASRSGTNNQPQHF; v_gene: TRBV6-1; d_gene: .; abundance: many; j_gene: TRBJ1-5
CDR3nt: TGTGCCACCAGTGAAGGCTCTCGGAACATTGAAGCTTTCTTT; CDR3aa: CATSEGSRNIEAFF; v_gene: TRBV24-1; d_gene: .; abundance: many; j_gene: TRBJ1-1
CDR3nt: TGCAGCGTTGAAGGAGGGATCACCGGGGAGCTGTTTTTT; CDR3aa: CSVEGGITGELFF; v_gene: TRBV29-1; d_gene: .; abundance: many; j_gene: TRBJ2-2
CDR3nt: TGTGCCAGCAGCTCCGGGGGCTCTGGGGCCAACGTCCTGACTTTC; CDR3aa: CASSSGGSGANVLTF; v_gene: TRBV7-2; d_gene: .; abundance: many; j_gene: TRBJ2-6
CDR3nt: TGTGCCAGCAGTTTATCTGGGACTAGCGTCAGAGATACGCAGTATTTT; CDR3aa: CASSLSGTSVRDTQYF; v_gene: TRBV27; d_gene: TRBD2; abundance: many; j_gene: TRBJ2-3
CDR3nt: TGTGCCAGCAGCTTACAGGGGAATGAGCAGTTCTTC; CDR3aa: CASSLQGNEQFF; v_gene: TRBV7-6; d_gene: .; abundance: .; j_gene: TRBJ2-1
CDR3nt: TGTGCCACCAGTGTAGCGGGGGAGAACACCGGGGAGCTGTTTTTT; CDR3aa: CATSVAGENTGELFF; v_gene: TRBV24-1; d_gene: TRBD2; abundance: many; j_gene: TRBJ2-2
CDR3nt: TGCGCCAGCAGAGACGGACTAGCGCGTGATGAGACCCAGTACTTC; CDR3aa: CASRDGLARDETQYF; v_gene: TRBV5-1; d_gene: TRBD2; abundance: many; j_gene: TRBJ2-5
CDR3nt: TGTGCCAGCTCTACTAGCGGGAGCTCCTACGAGCAGTACTTC; CDR3aa: CASSTSGSSYEQYF; v_gene: TRBV18; d_gene: TRBD2; abundance: many; j_gene: TRBJ2-7
CDR3nt: TGTGCCAGCAGCCACGACAGGGGTGGCTATGGCTACACCTTC; CDR3aa: CASSHDRGGYGYTF; v_gene: TRBV14; d_gene: TRBD1; abundance: .; j_gene: TRBJ1-2
CDR3nt: TGCGCCAGCAGCCAGCCGGGGGGGACAGGGGGTTTCTACGAGCAGTACTTC; CDR3aa: CASSQPGGTGGFYEQYF; v_gene: TRBV4-1; d_gene: TRBD1; abundance: many; j_gene: TRBJ2-7
CDR3nt: TGTGCCAGCAGTTACCCCAGCCCTAACTATGGCTACACCTTC; CDR3aa: CASSYPSPNYGYTF; v_gene: TRBV6-6; d_gene: .; abundance: many; j_gene: TRBJ1-2
CDR3nt: TGTGCCAGCACCGAGCGGGAGGAATACAATGAGCAGTTCTTC; CDR3aa: CASTEREEYNEQFF; v_gene: TRBV6-2/TRBV6-3; d_gene: TRBD2; abundance: many; j_gene: TRBJ2-1
CDR3nt: TGTGCCAGCAGTACTGACAGGGGAGGATATGGTAGCAATCAGCCCCAGCATTTT; CDR3aa: CASSTDRGGYGSNQPQHF; v_gene: TRBV12-3/TRBV12-4; d_gene: TRBD1; abundance: many; j_gene: TRBJ1-5
CDR3nt: TGTGCCAGTAGGCTGCGAGGGCAGGGAGATACCGGGGAGCTGTTTTTT; CDR3aa: CASRLRGQGDTGELFF; v_gene: TRBV3-1; d_gene: .; abundance: many; j_gene: TRBJ2-2
CDR3nt: TGTGCCAGCAGTGGGACAGGCGAGCGAGACTATGGCTACACCTTC; CDR3aa: CASSGTGERDYGYTF; v_gene: TRBV2; d_gene: TRBD1; abundance: many; j_gene: TRBJ1-2
CDR3nt: TGCAGCGTTGGGGATAGACAGGGGGAAAACGGTGGCTACACCTTC; CDR3aa: CSVGDRQGENGGYTF; v_gene: TRBV29-1; d_gene: TRBD1; abundance: many; j_gene: TRBJ1-2
CDR3nt: TGTGCCACCAGTGATCCGGGACTAGCGGGAGTTGAGCAGTTCTTC; CDR3aa: CATSDPGLAGVEQFF; v_gene: TRBV24-1; d_gene: TRBD2; abundance: many; j_gene: TRBJ2-1
CDR3nt: TGTGCCAGCAGCACGAAGACGGGGGAGGCAGATACGCAGTATTTT; CDR3aa: CASSTKTGEADTQYF; v_gene: TRBV4-2; d_gene: .; abundance: few; j_gene: TRBJ2-3
CDR3nt: TGCGCCAGCAGCCAGGACAGGGCAGGCTATGGCTACACCTTC; CDR3aa: CASSQDRAGYGYTF; v_gene: TRBV4-3; d_gene: TRBD1; abundance: medium-sized; j_gene: TRBJ1-2
CDR3nt: TGTGCCAGCAGTTTAGGGGGGAACACTGAAGCTTTCTTT; CDR3aa: CASSLGGNTEAFF; v_gene: TRBV6-2/TRBV6-3; d_gene: .; abundance: many; j_gene: TRBJ1-1
CDR3nt: TGTGCCACCAGTGAATTTAGGGCGGGAGTCGTGGAAGATACGCAGTATTTT; CDR3aa: CATSEFRAGVVEDTQYF; v_gene: TRBV24-1; d_gene: TRBD2; abundance: many; j_gene: TRBJ2-3
CDR3nt: TGTGCCAGCAGCGCACCGGTCACCGGGGAGCTGTTTTTT; CDR3aa: CASSAPVTGELFF; v_gene: TRBV9; d_gene: .; abundance: many; j_gene: TRBJ2-2
CDR3nt: TGCGCCAGCAGCCTTAGGGGGAACACTGAAGCTTTCTTT; CDR3aa: CASSLRGNTEAFF; v_gene: TRBV5-1; d_gene: .; abundance: many; j_gene: TRBJ1-1
CDR3nt: TGCGCCAGCAGCTTTTCAGGGACAGGGAGGGAAGGTTACACCTTC; CDR3aa: CASSFSGTGREGYTF; v_gene: TRBV5-1; d_gene: TRBD1; abundance: many; j_gene: TRBJ1-2